A single sample gave rise to the 20 T cell receptor beta chains below, sequenced in a study of OX40 agonist ivuxolimab in advanced cancers. Generated by immunoSEQ multiplex PCR, the TCRdb table keeps only in-frame clones and is missing some. The sample yields over 60,000 clones, approximately 91% seen once. The specimen comprised CD4+ or CD8+ T cells sorted from blood, sampled in a trial of the OX40 agonist ivuxolimab. The receptor set was obtained from an adult with an advanced solid tumor such as melanoma, head and neck, liver or kidney cancer.

The rearrangement joins TRBV30 to TRBJ2-6, with D perhaps TRBD1 (5 bases). The germline CDR1 and CDR2 sequences are GTSNPN and SVGIG (reference sequence). V lost 3 bases to trimming and J lost 1 base, with 10 bases between them. This CDR3 spans 15 amino acids. CDR3: CAWRTAGSGANVLTF. The DNA for the CDR3 is TGTGCCTGGAGGACAGCAGGGTCTGGGGCCAACGTCCTGACTTTC. Complete variable domain (other parts from reference TRBV30 and TRBJ2-6): SQTIHQWPATLVQPVGSPLSLECTVEGTSNPNLYWYRQAAGRGLQLLFYSVGIGQISSEVPQNLSASRPQDRQFILSSKKLLLSDSGFYLCAWRTAGSGANVLTFGAGSRLTVL.

This chain joins TRBV5-4 and TRBJ2-7; 8 positions match TRBD2. The J segment lost 0 bases and the V segment lost 4 bases, leaving 6 bases of the junction unmatched. Germline-derived CDR1 and CDR2 are SGHNT and YYREEE (reference sequence). The CDR3 runs 15 residues. CDR3 DNA: TGTGCCAGCAGCCACACTAGCGGAAGCTCCTACGAGCAGTACTTC. Protein product: CASSHTSGSSYEQYF.

The genes are TRBV10-1 and TRBJ2-3, with D possibly TRBD1 on 6 matching bases. Germline CDR1 reads WNHNN; CDR2 reads SYGVQD (reference sequence). The V and J ends lost 6 bases and 4 bases respectively, with 14 bases between them. This CDR3 has 14 residues. CDR3 sequence (DNA): TGCGCCAGCAGACAGGGTGTTGAGCCAGATACGCAGTATTTT. Protein product: CASRQGVEPDTQYF.

The chain has TRBV25-1 and TRBJ2-7; a weak D match, TRBD1 (6 bases). Germline V CDR1 and CDR2: MGHDK, SYGVNS. The CDR3 extends over 15 amino acids. V gave up 4 bases and J gave up 4 bases, with 17 bases separating them. Written as DNA, the CDR3 is TGTGCCAGCAGTGCCAAAAGAGGGGGTCGGTACGAGCAGTACTTC. It yields the protein CASSAKRGGRYEQYF.

The rearrangement joins TRBV4-3 to TRBJ2-2, with D uncertain. V was cut by 0 bases and J by 4 bases, with 21 bases left in between. The CDR3 runs 19 residues. Germline V gene sequence: CDR1 LGHNA, CDR2 YSLEER. CDR3 residues: CASSQDVGGHSTGTGELFF. The CDR3 region has the DNA TGCGCCAGCAGCCAAGATGTGGGTGGGCATTCAACGGGCACCGGGGAGCTGTTTTTT.

V usage is TRBV7-8 and J usage is TRBJ1-1, with a weak D call TRBD1 (5 bases). The CDR3 is 16 amino acids. V was cut by 1 base and J by 7 bases, with 19 bases left in between. The germline V gene has CDR1 SGHVS and CDR2 FQNEAQ. The CDR3 here is CASSLGLLGGVGEAFF. The CDR3 DNA follows: TGTGCCAGCAGCTTAGGACTATTGGGAGGGGTAGGTGAAGCTTTCTTT.

The chain employs TRBV7-8 and TRBJ2-7; 9 bases match TRBD1. In germline, CDR1 is SGHVS, CDR2 FQNEAQ. V shed 2 bases, J shed 5 bases, and the junction held 13 bases outside the gene matches. This CDR3 is 17 amino acids long. This CDR3 reads CASSLKLPGQGFHEQYF. CDR3 bases: TGTGCCAGCAGCTTAAAACTTCCGGGACAGGGTTTTCACGAGCAGTACTTC.

The V gene is TRBV9, the J gene TRBJ2-2; 7 bases are a match to TRBD2. The V gene's germline CDR1 is SGDLS and CDR2 YYNGEE. V shed 4 bases, J shed 4 bases, and the junction held 10 bases outside the gene matches. This CDR3 has 16 amino acids. The CDR3 bases are TGTGCCAGCAGCCCTCGGAGGGAGGGTCTCACCGGGGAGCTGTTTTTT. Its translation: CASSPRREGLTGELFF.

The chain joins TRBV7-9 to TRBJ1-1; D is ambiguous. The V gene's germline CDR1 is SEHNR and CDR2 FQNEAQ (reference sequence). V lost 1 base and J 5 bases, leaving 5 bases between the germline ends. This CDR3 region has 12 residues. The CDR3 sequence is CASSLEATEAFF. For the CDR3, the DNA is TGTGCCAGCAGCTTAGAGGCAACTGAAGCTTTCTTT.

CDR3: CASSLRTGATAGEKLFF. Here the CDR3 DNA reads TGTGCCAGCAGTTTGCGGACAGGGGCAACGGCGGGGGAAAAACTGTTTTTT. The rearrangement uses TRBV28 and TRBJ1-4; TRBD1 aligns across 9 bases. Germline-derived CDR1 and CDR2 are MDHEN and SYDVKM. The CDR3 spans 17 residues. V was pared by 3 bases and J by 8 bases, with 13 bases of the junction left unmatched.

This chain links TRBV11-2 with TRBJ2-3; the D is unclear. V shed 1 base and J shed 3 bases, with 11 bases lying between them. This CDR3 is built from 15 residues. CDR1 and CDR2 from the germline V gene are SGHAT and FQNNGV. CDR3 nucleotide sequence: TGTGCCAGCAGCTTAGGCGCAGTTGGGACAGATACGCAGTATTTT. Protein: CASSLGAVGTDTQYF.

This chain uses TRBV28 with TRBJ1-5, with D perhaps TRBD1 (5 bases). Germline V gene data show CDR1 as MDHEN and CDR2 as SYDVKM. This CDR3 is 15 amino acids long. Trimming shortened V by 5 bases and J by 4 bases, and 15 bases separated the two germline ends. The CDR3: CASSPGTALNQPQHF. Written as DNA, the CDR3 is TGTGCCAGCAGTCCAGGGACGGCTTTGAATCAGCCCCAGCATTTT. The entire variable domain, with the rest obtained from reference TRBV28 and TRBJ1-5, is as follows: DVKVTQSSRYLVKRTGEKVFLECVQDMDHENMFWYRQDPGLGLRLIYFSYDVKMKEKGDIPEGYSVSREKKERFSLILESASTNQTSMYLCASSPGTALNQPQHFGDGTRLSIL.

V is TRBV15 and J is TRBJ1-5; D uncertain. Germline values: CDR1 LNHNV, CDR2 YYDKDF (reference sequence). The CDR3 sequence is 15 residues long. The germline V and J ends were trimmed by 1 base and 4 bases, with 11 bases remaining between them. CDR3 residues: CATSRGGVGNQPQHF. The CDR3 coding sequence is TGTGCCACCAGCAGAGGGGGAGTCGGGAATCAGCCCCAGCATTTT.

The chain combines TRBV11-2 with TRBJ2-5; either TRBD1 or TRBD2 may supply D (5 bases each). In germline, CDR1 is SGHAT, CDR2 FQNNGV. The V end lost 3 bases, the J end lost 2 bases, and 7 bases lay between the germline ends. The CDR3 runs to 13 residues. CDR3 nucleotides: TGTGCCAGCAGCTTGGGGGATCAAGAGACCCAGTACTTC. As protein: CASSLGDQETQYF.

The J gene is TRBJ1-3, the V gene TRBV4-3; D ambiguous. This CDR3 contains 15 residues. CDR1 and CDR2 from the germline V gene are LGHNA and YSLEER. Between the trimmed V and J ends, which lost 2 bases and 2 bases, there was a span of 10 bases. Here the CDR3 reads CASSQNLQAGNTIYF. The CDR3 nucleotides are TGCGCCAGCAGCCAAAACCTCCAAGCTGGAAACACCATATATTTT.

This chain connects TRBV28 to TRBJ1-2, with D maybe TRBD1 (5 bases). The germline V gene encodes CDR1 MDHEN and CDR2 SYDVKM. CDR3 length: 14 residues. V dropped 3 bases and J dropped 0 bases, with 8 bases sitting between them. CDR3 sequence: CASSLGPTNYGYTF. The CDR3 nucleotides read TGTGCCAGCAGTTTGGGACCTACTAACTATGGCTACACCTTC.

A single count supports this clone. This chain links TRBV5-8 with TRBJ2-7; 13 nucleotides agree with TRBD2. V gave up 4 bases and J gave up 6 bases; unmatched junction bases: 7. Germline assignment: CDR1 SGHTS and CDR2 YDEGEE. This CDR3 region has 15 residues. The CDR3 bases are TGTGCCAGCAGCCTCCGGACTAGCGGGAGAAGCGAGCAGTACTTC. Amino acid sequence: CASSLRTSGRSEQYF.

V usage is TRBV2 and J usage is TRBJ1-4, with D unresolved. From germline, CDR1 is SNHLY and CDR2 FYNNEI. Trimming left V 4 bases short and J 4 bases short, with 4 bases between. CDR3 size: 12 residues. CDR3: CASSANNEKLFF. CDR3 nucleotide sequence: TGTGCCAGCAGTGCCAATAATGAAAAACTGTTTTTT.

The chain is built from TRBV6-1 and TRBJ2-3; D gene ambiguous. Trimming shortened V by 2 bases and J by 4 bases, and 7 bases separated the two germline ends. The CDR3 length is 13 residues. The germline V gene encodes CDR1 MNHNS and CDR2 SASEGT. CDR3 DNA: TGTGCCAGCAGTGAAAGAAGGCCAGATACGCAGTATTTT. Amino acids: CASSERRPDTQYF.

This chain joins TRBV7-6 and TRBJ1-1; D might be TRBD1 (5 bases). The CDR3 totals 14 residues. Germline CDR1 reads SGHVS; CDR2 reads FNYEAQ. Trimming cost V 2 bases and J 4 bases, with 11 bases left between them. The CDR3 spells CASSLLEGSTEAFF. DNA for the CDR3: TGTGCCAGCAGCTTATTAGAGGGGAGCACTGAAGCTTTCTTT. The entire variable domain, with the rest obtained from reference TRBV7-6 and TRBJ1-1, is as follows: GAGVSQSPRYKVTKRGQDVALRCDPISGHVSLYWYRQALGQGPEFLTYFNYEAQQDKSGLPNDRFSAERPEGSISTLTIQRTEQRDSAMYRCASSLLEGSTEAFFGQGTRLTVV.